These T cell receptor beta chains were read from a single sample in a study of circulating CD8 cells and anti-PD-1 response in melanoma. TCRdb itself ran the reads through MiXCR, one entry per CDR3 protein. The sample includes more than 1,500 distinct CDR3 sequences, roughly 9% of them seen just once. Material: CD8+ T cells from PBMCs, obtained at baseline or after one month of anti-PD-1 therapy (not recorded which). Every receptor here comes from a human donor with melanoma. CDR3s include the opening cysteine and the closing phenylalanine or tryptophan. Fields, in order: CDR3 length, D gene, J gene, V gene, clone size, CDR3 DNA, CDR3 protein. The D gene is left open where the match is weak. Only part of the rows carry a size: once, few, many, or a class if the clone is expanded.

>18|NA|TRBJ2-3|TRBV7-2|medium-sized
TGTGCCAGCAGCCCCGGGGAGCAGGGGCCCGGCGGCACAGATACGCAGTATTTT
CASSPGEQGPGGTDTQYF
>13|NA|TRBJ1-1|TRBV5-4|medium-sized
TGTGCCAGCAGCTTCGGGGTGGCCACTGAAGCTTTCTTT
CASSFGVATEAFF
>11|NA|TRBJ2-7|TRBV29-1|few
TGCAGCGTTTTTAGTACCTACGAGCAGTACTTC
CSVFSTYEQYF
>14|NA|TRBJ2-1|TRBV19|large
TGTGCCAGTAGTATTATGCTGGGGGACAATGAGCAGTTCTTC
CASSIMLGDNEQFF
>15|NA|TRBJ1-2|TRBV7-2|few
TGTGCCAGCAGCCCTAGTGGGGGACCCCTCTATGGCTACGCCTTC
CASSPSGGPLYGYAF
>13|NA|TRBJ1-1|TRBV19|NA
TGTGCCAGTAGGGACAGCGGGAACACTGAAGCTTTCTTT
CASRDSGNTEAFF
>14|NA|TRBJ2-7|TRBV5-8|NA
TGTGCCAGCAGCTTCAGCAGGGGGGCCTACGAGCAGTACTTC
CASSFSRGAYEQYF
>14|NA|TRBJ2-3|TRBV2|large
TGTGCCAGCAGATTTGGCGTCGGATCAGATACGCAGTATTTT
CASRFGVGSDTQYF
>16|NA|TRBJ2-3|TRBV3-1|large
TGTGCCAGCAGCCACCTCGAAGCGGAGAGCACAGATACGCAGTATTTT
CASSHLEAESTDTQYF
>16|NA|TRBJ1-4|TRBV2|large
TGTGCCAGCAGTGAGTCCGGGGAAAGAGCTAATGAAAAACTGTTTTTT
CASSESGERANEKLFF
>15|NA|TRBJ2-1|TRBV6-5|large
TGTGCCAGCAGTCCCGTAGCGAACTATAGAAATGAGCAGTTCTTC
CASSPVANYRNEQFF
>14|NA|TRBJ2-1|TRBV13|medium-sized
TGTGCCAGCAACTCGGGCAGGGAGTACAATGAGCAGTTCTTC
CASNSGREYNEQFF
>13|NA|TRBJ2-1|TRBV5-4|NA
TGTGCCAGCAGCCCGACAGGAGAACCCGAGCAGTTCTTC
CASSPTGEPEQFF
>14|NA|TRBJ1-5|TRBV28|few
TGTGCCAGCAGTTTGCTGCGCGGAAGGGGGCCCCAGCATTTT
CASSLLRGRGPQHF
>11|NA|TRBJ1-5|TRBV19|medium-sized
TGTGCCAGTAGTATAGACGGGCCCCAGCATTTT
CASSIDGPQHF
>13|NA|TRBJ2-1|TRBV30|few
TGTGCCTGGAGTTCAGTGCACTACAATGAGCAGTTCTTC
CAWSSVHYNEQFF
>13|NA|TRBJ2-7|TRBV7-2|medium-sized
TGTGCCAGCAGACCATCGGATCTCTACGAGCAGTACTTC
CASRPSDLYEQYF
>17|TRBD2|TRBJ2-1|TRBV19|large
TGTGCCAGTAGTATAATTTTTGGACTAGCGGGGGTCAATGAGCAGTTCTTC
CASSIIFGLAGVNEQFF
>13|NA|TRBJ1-1|TRBV4-1|few
TGCGCCAGCAGCCAGCGTCTGGACACTGAAGCTTTCTTT
CASSQRLDTEAFF
>12|NA|TRBJ1-2|TRBV3-1|few
TGTGCCAGCAGCCCCCAGGGGTATGGCTACACCTTC
CASSPQGYGYTF
>14|TRBD1|TRBJ1-2|TRBV2|medium-sized
TGTGCCAGCAGTGAGCGGACAGGGATCTATGGCTACACCTTC
CASSERTGIYGYTF
>13|NA|TRBJ2-7|TRBV5-4|medium-sized
TGTGCCAGCAGCTCGGGGGGCTTATACGAGCAGTACTTC
CASSSGGLYEQYF
>10|NA|TRBJ2-7|TRBV2|NA
TGTGCCAGCAGTGTGAACGAGCAGTACTTC
CASSVNEQYF
>13|NA|TRBJ2-7|TRBV19|medium-sized
TGTGCCAGTAGTATTGGGGGGAACTACGAGCAGTACTTC
CASSIGGNYEQYF
>14|NA|TRBJ2-4|TRBV29-1|large
TGCAGCGTTGAAGCCGGGGAGGCCGCGGACATTCAGTACTTC
CSVEAGEAADIQYF
>13|NA|TRBJ2-7|TRBV27|large
TGTGCCAGCAGTGTCGGGGGTGGTTGGGAGCAGTACTTC
CASSVGGGWEQYF
>14|NA|TRBJ2-5|TRBV19|medium-sized
TGTGCCAGTAGTCCAATGCCATCCCAAGAGACCCAGTACTTC
CASSPMPSQETQYF
>15|NA|TRBJ2-1|TRBV19|medium-sized
TGTGCCAGTTCAAAGGGACGGAGCTCCTACAATGAGCAGTTCTTC
CASSKGRSSYNEQFF
>13|TRBD1|TRBJ2-4|TRBV28|medium-sized
TGTGCCACCCGGGACAGGACCAAAAACATTCAGTACTTC
CATRDRTKNIQYF
>16|NA|TRBJ2-1|TRBV2|medium-sized
TGTGCCAGCGTCCCTGGAGCGACGAGCTCCTACAATGAGCAGTTCTTC
CASVPGATSSYNEQFF
>13|NA|TRBJ1-5|TRBV19|medium-sized
TGTGCCTGGGAGCCGTATAGCAATCAGCCCCAGCATTTT
CAWEPYSNQPQHF
>19|TRBD2|TRBJ2-2|TRBV7-2|NA
TGTGCCAGCAGCTTAAAGAGAACTAGCGGGGTCCTCCACACCGGGGAGCTGTTTTTT
CASSLKRTSGVLHTGELFF
>14|NA|TRBJ1-1|TRBV27|medium-sized
TGTGCCAGCAGTTTAAATGAGGGATACACTGAAGCTTTCTTT
CASSLNEGYTEAFF
>15|NA|TRBJ1-1|TRBV2|medium-sized
TGTGCCAGCAGTGAGCGGTCCGTCAGTGGGACTGAAGCTTTCTTT
CASSERSVSGTEAFF
>17|NA|TRBJ2-3|TRBV7-8|medium-sized
TGTGCCAGCAGCTTAGGAGGGGCGGGGTCCCGCACAGATACGCAGTATTTT
CASSLGGAGSRTDTQYF
>15|NA|TRBJ1-2|TRBV4-3|medium-sized
TGCGCCAGCAGCCAAGACAGGGCCGCTAACTATGGCTACACCTTC
CASSQDRAANYGYTF
>15|NA|TRBJ1-1|TRBV19|large
TGTGCCAGTAGTATAGAGGCGGGTTTGATCACTGAAGCTTTCTTT
CASSIEAGLITEAFF
>12|NA|TRBJ2-1|TRBV6-6|large
TGTGCCAGCAGTTACTCTGGCAATGAGCAGTTCTTC
CASSYSGNEQFF
>13|NA|TRBJ2-3|TRBV5-4|medium-sized
TGTGCCAGCAGCCCGGGGTATCCAGATACGCAGTATTTT
CASSPGYPDTQYF
>17|TRBD1|TRBJ1-2|TRBV3-1|medium-sized
TGTGCCAGCAGCCAAGATAGGACAGGGGGCGCTTACTATGGCTACACCTTC
CASSQDRTGGAYYGYTF
>12|NA|TRBJ2-2|TRBV25-1|medium-sized
TGTGCCACCTCCGGACCGGCCGGGGAGCTGTTTTTT
CATSGPAGELFF
>10|NA|TRBJ2-1|TRBV10-2|medium-sized
TGCGCCAGCGGCGACTGGGAGCAGTTCTTC
CASGDWEQFF
>15|NA|TRBJ2-1|TRBV20-1|large
TGCAGTGCTAGCACCCGGGACGGATGGAACAATGAGCAGTTCTTC
CSASTRDGWNNEQFF
>14|TRBD2|TRBJ2-1|TRBV19|few
TGTGCCAGTAGTATAGTGGGACTAGCTAATGAGCAGTTCTTC
CASSIVGLANEQFF
>14|TRBD1|TRBJ1-5|TRBV29-1|NA
TGCAGCGCCCAGGGACAGGGCAGCAATCAGCCCCAGCATTTT
CSAQGQGSNQPQHF
>12|NA|TRBJ2-7|TRBV29-1|medium-sized
TGCAGCGGCTGGGACACATCCTACGAGCAGTACTTC
CSGWDTSYEQYF
>15|NA|TRBJ2-7|TRBV19|few
TGTGCCAGTAGCCCTACGGTGGACAGTCTCTACGAGCAGTACTTC
CASSPTVDSLYEQYF
>14|NA|TRBJ2-2|TRBV2|large
TGTGCCAGCTTTGGCATGTCGAACACCGGGGAGCTGTTTTTT
CASFGMSNTGELFF
>12|TRBD1|TRBJ2-2|TRBV19|large
TGTGCCACTCAGACAGGGGCCGGGGAGCTGTTTTTT
CATQTGAGELFF